Presented here are 23 T cell receptor beta chains from one specimen sequenced in a study of blood T cell repertoires in COVID-19. Assay: immunoSEQ multiplex PCR; the TCRdb copy retains only in-frame clones and omits some. Of approximately 230,000 clones in the sample, approximately 86% are singletons; the top ten hold 4.9%. Source material: peripheral blood. Source of these receptors: an elderly woman with active or convalescent COVID-19.

This chain joins TRBV7-2 and TRBJ1-2; no firm D call. The CDR3 has 16 residues. Germline loops: CDR1 SGHTA, CDR2 FQGNSA. Trimming took off 1 base at V and 8 bases at J, with 20 bases between the two ends. DNA of the CDR3: TGTGCCAGCAGCTTAGATGCGCTGGTACTGCGAATCGGCTACACCTTC. This translates into CASSLDALVLRIGYTF. Full variable domain (outside the CDR3, taken from reference TRBV7-2 and TRBJ1-2): GAGVSQSPSNKVTEKGKDVELRCDPISGHTALYWYRQSLGQGLEFLIYFQGNSAPDKSGLPSDRFSAERTGGSVSTLTIQRTQQEDSAVYLCASSLDALVLRIGYTFGSGTRLTVV.

V and J are TRBV20-1 and TRBJ2-2; D remains ambiguous. Germline lookup yields CDR1 DFQATT and CDR2 SNEGSKA (reference sequence). V was pared by 3 bases and J by 3 bases, with 14 bases between. The CDR3 is made up of 15 amino acids. CDR3 amino acids: CSASRGRIHTGELFF. CDR3 bases: TGCAGTGCTAGTCGTGGCAGAATCCACACCGGGGAGCTGTTTTTT.

This rearrangement joins TRBV5-1 to TRBJ2-1; a weak D match, TRBD2 (6 bases). This CDR3 spans 13 amino acids. Trimming took 4 bases from V and 3 from J, leaving 8 bases between them. Germline-derived CDR1 and CDR2 are SGHRS and YFSETQ. The CDR3 is CASSQTSYNEQFF. The CDR3 region has the DNA TGCGCCAGCAGCCAGACTAGCTACAATGAGCAGTTCTTC.

V and J are TRBV4-1 and TRBJ1-4; possible D gene TRBD1, 6 bases. There are 16 residues in the CDR3. Germline V gene lookup returns CDR1 MGHRA and CDR2 YSYEKL. V was shortened by 3 bases and J by 1 base, with 12 bases between the two germline ends. The CDR3 sequence: CASSQLTGQTNEKLFF. DNA for the CDR3: TGCGCCAGCAGCCAGCTGACAGGACAAACTAATGAAAAACTGTTTTTT.

This chain uses TRBV7-9 with TRBJ2-2; 9 bases align to TRBD2. Trimming removed 4 bases from V and 2 bases from J; junction bases left unmatched: 5. The CDR3 runs 16 residues. Germline CDR1 SEHNR, CDR2 FQNEAQ (reference sequence). The CDR3: CASSSTSGPNTGELFF. The CDR3 DNA is TGTGCCAGCAGCTCAACTAGCGGGCCCAACACCGGGGAGCTGTTTTTT.

The gene calls are TRBV13 and TRBJ2-7; a weak D match, TRBD2 (6 bases). The CDR3 length is 16 residues. Germline CDR1 PRHDT, CDR2 FYEKMQ (reference sequence). Trimming pared 0 bases from V and 1 base from J, leaving 13 bases between. CDR3 sequence (DNA): TGTGCCAGCAGCTTAGGAAAAAGCGGGTTTTCCTACGAGCAGTACTTC. Amino acids: CASSLGKSGFSYEQYF.

The chain is built from TRBV5-1 and TRBJ2-1; 14 nucleotides line up with TRBD2. There are 15 residues in the CDR3. Germline V gene data show CDR1 as SGHRS and CDR2 as YFSETQ. The V segment lost 4 bases and the J segment 8 bases; nucleotides outside the gene matches: 5. CDR3 loop: CASSGGLAGVDEQFF. The CDR3 nucleotides read TGCGCCAGCAGCGGGGGACTAGCGGGAGTAGATGAGCAGTTCTTC.

The chain joins TRBV20-1 to TRBJ1-5; D uncertain. The length of the CDR3 is 13 residues. The V gene lost 3 bases and the J gene lost 5 bases, with 11 bases spanning the gap. CDR1 is DFQATT and CDR2 is SNEGSKA in the germline V gene (reference sequence). The DNA for the CDR3 is TGCAGTGCTAGTCCGGACTTGGATCAGCCCCAGCATTTT. Encoded protein: CSASPDLDQPQHF.

This clone was observed a few times. The gene calls are TRBV19 and TRBJ1-4; unclear D gene. The V and J ends lost 6 bases and 7 bases respectively, with 12 bases between them. The CDR3 totals 13 residues. Germline loops: CDR1 LNHDA, CDR2 SQIVND (reference sequence). CDR3 DNA sequence: TGTGCCAGTAGCCCGAAGTTCGGTGAAAAACTGTTTTTT. It encodes CASSPKFGEKLFF.

The chain is built from TRBV7-9 and TRBJ2-1; 7 nucleotides align to TRBD1. Germline V gives CDR1 SEHNR, CDR2 FQNEAQ (reference sequence). The junction had 7 bases not matched to a gene; V was cut back by 5 bases and J by 3 bases. The CDR3 is 15 amino acids. The CDR3 DNA sequence: TGTGCCAGCAGCGCCCAGGGGGTAAACTACAATGAGCAGTTCTTC. It yields the protein CASSAQGVNYNEQFF.

In this sample, this clone turned up a few times. The rearrangement uses TRBV27 and TRBJ2-7; TRBD1 might be the D (7 bases). Trimming left V 4 bases short and J 1 base short, with 20 bases between. CDR1 and CDR2 from the germline V gene are MNHEY and SMNVEV (reference sequence). The CDR3 is made up of 17 amino acids. The CDR3 reads CASSSTAGGSTSYEQYF. The CDR3 DNA is TGTGCCAGCAGTTCTACCGCAGGGGGGTCGACTTCCTACGAGCAGTACTTC.

The chain has TRBV27 and TRBJ1-1; tentative D call: TRBD1 (5 bases). Trimming pared 5 bases from V and 7 bases from J, leaving 14 bases between. The CDR3 length is 13 residues. Germline CDR1 is MNHEY and CDR2 is SMNVEV (reference sequence). CDR3 bases: TGTGCCAGCAGTCGCTGGGGAGGGGATGAAGCTTTCTTT. Protein product: CASSRWGGDEAFF.

The V call is TRBV7-2, the J call TRBJ1-1, with D possibly matching TRBD1 (5 bases). The CDR3 spans 14 residues. V lost 0 bases, J lost 5 bases, and 10 bases lay in between. The germline V gene encodes CDR1 SGHTA and CDR2 FQGNSA. Here the CDR3 reads CASSLAAGFTEAFF. DNA of the CDR3: TGTGCCAGCAGCTTAGCGGCAGGGTTTACTGAAGCTTTCTTT.

V and J are TRBV4-2 and TRBJ2-7; TRBD1 is a possible D gene (5 bases). The CDR3 spans 12 residues. V lost 0 bases to trimming and J lost 6 bases, with 6 bases between them. Germline V gives CDR1 LGHNA, CDR2 YNFKEQ. CDR3 nucleotide sequence: TGTGCCAGCAGCCAAGAGGGGCCCGAGCAGTACTTC. As protein: CASSQEGPEQYF.

The V call is TRBV21-1, the J call TRBJ1-2. TRBV21-1 is assigned pseudogene status. This CDR3 has 16 residues. The CDR3, as DNA: TGTGCCAGCAGCATACTAGATACTCCCGACCCGTATGGCTACACCTTC. Its translation is CASSILDTPDPYGYTF.

The chain combines TRBV3-1 (or the pseudogene TRBV3-2) with TRBJ2-5, with TRBD2 matching 8 bases. Germline lookup yields CDR1 LGHDT and CDR2 YNNKEL (reference sequence). This CDR3 contains 15 residues. Germline trimming cut 4 bases from V and 7 bases from J; bases unmatched to any gene: 11. CDR3 sequence (DNA): TGTGCCAGCAGCCCCGGGAGGGCCGGTGGTGTGACCCAGTACTTC. Its translation: CASSPGRAGGVTQYF.

The chain couples TRBV15 to TRBJ1-3; a weak D match, TRBD1 (5 bases). CDR3 length equals 15 residues. Germline CDR1 and CDR2: LNHNV and YYDKDF (reference sequence). Trimming left V 3 bases short and J 3 bases short, with 12 bases between. The CDR3 reads CATSSEGTFGNTIYF. DNA for the CDR3: TGTGCCACCAGCAGTGAGGGGACTTTTGGAAACACCATATATTTT.

This clone was counted at least ten times. The rearrangement uses TRBV18 and TRBJ2-3; the D gene is possibly TRBD1 (5 bases). The CDR3 runs 12 residues. CDR1 and CDR2 from the germline V gene are KGHSH and LQKENI. V was cut by 4 bases and J by 4 bases, with 6 bases left in between. The CDR3 region has the DNA TGTGCCAGCTCACAGGGGTCAGATACGCAGTATTTT. Protein: CASSQGSDTQYF.

The gene calls are TRBV19 and TRBJ1-6; no definite D call. Trimming stripped 2 bases from V and 7 bases from J, with 3 bases between. The CDR3 sequence is 12 residues long. Germline V gene data show CDR1 as LNHDA and CDR2 as SQIVND (reference sequence). The CDR3 bases are TGTGCCAGTAGTATACGGAATTCACCCCTCCACTTT. This translates into CASSIRNSPLHF.

This clone was seen many times. The chain has TRBV18 and TRBJ2-7, with a possible D match to TRBD1 (6 bases). Trimming stripped 2 bases from V and 3 bases from J, with 14 bases between. In germline, CDR1 is KGHSH, CDR2 LQKENI. The CDR3 contains 15 residues. The CDR3 DNA follows: TGTGCCAGCTCACCATACCGGGACACCAACTACGAGCAGTACTTC. Residues: CASSPYRDTNYEQYF.

This clone was seen more than once but under ten times. V and J are TRBV20-1 and TRBJ1-3, with D maybe TRBD1 (5 bases). The CDR3 totals 15 residues. The V and J ends lost 3 bases and 0 bases respectively, with 12 bases between them. Germline CDR1 DFQATT, CDR2 SNEGSKA (reference sequence). The chain's CDR3 is CSASPHRISGNTIYF. The DNA for the CDR3 is TGCAGTGCTAGTCCCCACAGGATCTCTGGAAACACCATATATTTT.

For the CDR3, the DNA is TGCGCCAGCAGCTTGGGTCTAGCGGCTAACAATGAGCAGTTCTTC. As protein: CASSLGLAANNEQFF. The chain is built from TRBV5-1 and TRBJ2-1; 7 bases fit TRBD2. The CDR3 has 15 residues. J was trimmed by 5 bases and V by 0 bases; bases with no gene match: 5. Germline CDR1 reads SGHRS; CDR2 reads YFSETQ.

V gene TRBV7-2 combines with J gene TRBJ2-7, with 7 bases lining up with TRBD2. From germline, CDR1 is SGHTA and CDR2 FQGNSA. The CDR3 totals 14 residues. V lost 3 bases, J lost 5 bases, and 7 bases stayed unmatched. The CDR3, as DNA: TGTGCCAGCAGCTTCAGGCTAGCGGTGGACGAGCAGTACTTC. Its protein product is CASSFRLAVDEQYF.